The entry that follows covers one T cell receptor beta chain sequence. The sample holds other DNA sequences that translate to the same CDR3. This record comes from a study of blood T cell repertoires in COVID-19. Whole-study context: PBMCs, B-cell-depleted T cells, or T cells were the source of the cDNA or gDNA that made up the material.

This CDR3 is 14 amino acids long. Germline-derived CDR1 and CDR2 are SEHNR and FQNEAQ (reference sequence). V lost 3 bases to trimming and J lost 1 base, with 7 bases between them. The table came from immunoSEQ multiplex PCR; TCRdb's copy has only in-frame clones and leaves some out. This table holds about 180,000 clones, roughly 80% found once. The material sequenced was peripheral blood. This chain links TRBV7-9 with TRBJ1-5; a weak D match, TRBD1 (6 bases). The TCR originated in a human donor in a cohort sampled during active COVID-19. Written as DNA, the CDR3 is TGTGCCAGCAGCTTGGACAGCAGCAATCAGCCCCAGCATTTT. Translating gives CASSLDSSNQPQHF.